A single sample is the source of the 25 T cell receptor beta chains below, sequenced in a study of blood T cell repertoires in COVID-19. Profiled with immunoSEQ multiplex PCR; TCRdb holds only in-frame clones, not every one. The repertoire holds tens of thousands of clones, with approximately 86% as singletons. The sample consisted of peripheral blood. These receptors were obtained from a man aged 35 to 55 with COVID-19, enrolled during active disease.

The rearrangement joins TRBV29-1 to TRBJ1-1; 8 positions match TRBD1. Looked up from germline, CDR1 is SQVTM and CDR2 is ANQGSEA. CDR3 length: 13 residues. V dropped 7 bases and J dropped 4; count of bases not matched to a gene: 8. The CDR3 DNA is TGCAGCGCTACTGGACAGGGCGTCACTGAAGCTTTCTTT. Translation: CSATGQGVTEAFF. Supplemented by reference TRBV29-1 and TRBJ1-1, the full variable domain reads SAVISQKPSRDICQRGTSLTIQCQVDSQVTMMFWYRQQPGQSLTLIATANQGSEATYESGFVIDKFPISRPNLTFSTLTVSNMSPEDSSIYLCSATGQGVTEAFFGQGTRLTVV.

This clone was observed a single time. CDR3 bases: TGTGCCAGCAGTGAGGGCACGGGAGGCTACACCTTC. This encodes CASSEGTGGYTF. The chain combines TRBV6-4 with TRBJ1-2; D unresolved. Trimming shortened V by 3 bases and J by 8 bases, and 10 bases separated the two germline ends. Germline V gives CDR1 MRHNA, CDR2 SNTAGT. The CDR3 consists of 12 residues.

The chain couples TRBV28 to TRBJ1-5; D uncertain. V was pared by 10 bases and J by 0 bases, with 4 bases between. Germline CDR1 reads MDHEN; CDR2 reads SYDVKM. The CDR3 spans 11 residues. The CDR3: CATNSNQPQHF. CDR3 sequence (DNA): TGTGCCACTAATAGCAATCAGCCCCAGCATTTT.

This clone was observed once. The chain combines TRBV28 with TRBJ1-6, with D perhaps TRBD1 (5 bases). This CDR3 has 14 residues. V lost 5 bases to trimming and J lost 6 bases, with 11 bases between them. From germline, CDR1 is MDHEN and CDR2 SYDVKM. The CDR3: CASSLDRLNSPLHF. The DNA for the CDR3 is TGTGCCAGCAGTCTTGACAGACTTAATTCACCCCTCCACTTT.

The rearrangement links TRBV28 to TRBJ1-6; 9 positions agree with TRBD1. CDR3 length: 14 residues. V shed 3 bases, J shed 9 bases, and the junction held 3 bases outside the gene matches. From germline, CDR1 is MDHEN and CDR2 SYDVKM. CDR3 sequence (DNA): TGTGCCAGCAGTTTGGGACAGGGTAGTTCACCCCTCCACTTT. This codes for CASSLGQGSSPLHF.

The chain employs TRBV28 and TRBJ1-6; D not resolved. The ends were cut back, 6 bases at V and 0 bases at J, with 6 bases in the middle. In germline, CDR1 is MDHEN, CDR2 SYDVKM. This CDR3 spans 14 amino acids. The CDR3 spells CASRLGSYNSPLHF. The CDR3 coding sequence is TGTGCCAGCAGACTCGGCTCCTATAATTCACCCCTCCACTTT.

The V and J genes are TRBV29-1 and TRBJ1-3; the D is unclear. Trimming stripped 4 bases from V and 0 bases from J, with 13 bases between. The CDR3 loop spans 15 amino acids. Germline V lookup: CDR1 SQVTM, CDR2 ANQGSEA. The CDR3 sequence: CSVVQLTPSGNTIYF. CDR3 in DNA: TGCAGCGTTGTACAGCTCACCCCCTCTGGAAACACCATATATTTT.

V gene TRBV4-1 combines with J gene TRBJ1-2; D remains ambiguous. CDR3 length: 14 residues. CDR1 MGHRA and CDR2 YSYEKL come from the germline V gene. The germline V and J ends were trimmed by 4 bases and 0 bases, with 9 bases remaining between them. The CDR3: CASSLEHANYGYTF. CDR3 nucleotides: TGCGCCAGCAGCCTCGAACATGCTAACTATGGCTACACCTTC.

This chain joins TRBV19 and TRBJ2-1; TRBD2 matches 13 bases. Germline trimming cut 6 bases from V and 7 bases from J; bases unmatched to any gene: 3. The CDR3 length is 14 residues. Germline CDR1 and CDR2: LNHDA and SQIVND (reference sequence). In DNA form, the CDR3 reads TGTGCCAGTAGCGGACTAGCGGGAGTGAATGAGCAGTTCTTC. It yields the protein CASSGLAGVNEQFF.

The chain carries TRBV11-3 and TRBJ2-5; a weak D match, TRBD2 (5 bases). With 5 bases removed from V and 7 bases from J, the gap between germline ends came to 23 bases. Looked up from germline, CDR1 is SGHNT and CDR2 is YENEEA. The CDR3 is made up of 16 amino acids. The CDR3 sequence: CASSAPTNRDAGTQYF. In DNA, the CDR3 is TGTGCCAGCAGCGCCCCGACTAACCGGGATGCAGGGACCCAGTACTTC.

This clone was counted between two and nine times. In the same sample, other DNA sequences code for this CDR3. The chain has TRBV12-3 or TRBV12-4 and TRBJ2-5; TRBD2 agrees at 7 bases. The CDR3 has 13 residues. V trimming: 3 bases; J trimming: 5 bases; junction bases outside the gene matches: 3. The CDR3 loop reads CASSLQGGETQYF. DNA for the CDR3: TGTGCCAGCAGTTTGCAGGGAGGGGAGACCCAGTACTTC.

V usage is TRBV27 and J usage is TRBJ1-6; a possible D gene is TRBD1 (6 bases). Trimming left V 6 bases short and J 0 bases short, with 18 bases between. This CDR3 is 18 amino acids long. Germline V gene sequence: CDR1 MNHEY, CDR2 SMNVEV (reference sequence). CDR3 residues: CASSPRGGPSSYNSPLHF. The CDR3 coding sequence is TGTGCCAGCAGCCCCCGGGGGGGGCCGAGCTCCTATAATTCACCCCTCCACTTT.

This chain joins TRBV1 and TRBJ2-1; the table names TRBD2, a call not compared with the DNA. TRBV1 is annotated as a pseudogene. The CDR3 covers 14 residues. The CDR3 protein is CTSTLAGGANEQFF. The CDR3 DNA is TGCACCAGCACTCTAGCGGGAGGGGCCAATGAGCAGTTCTTC.

The genes are TRBV5-1 and TRBJ1-5; TRBD1 matches 7 bases. This CDR3 has 15 residues. Germline V gene lookup returns CDR1 SGHRS and CDR2 YFSETQ. Trimming cost V 0 bases and J 7 bases; bases outside gene matches: 7. The CDR3 coding sequence is TGCGCCAGCAGCTTGGGAGAGGGGGCGGTACAGCCCCAGCATTTT. Its translation is CASSLGEGAVQPQHF. The whole variable domain, remainder taken from reference TRBV5-1 and TRBJ1-5, is KAGVTQTPRYLIKTRGQQVTLSCSPISGHRSVSWYQQTPGQGLQFLFEYFSETQRNKGNFPGRFSGRQFSNSRSEMNVSTLELGDSALYLCASSLGEGAVQPQHFGDGTRLSIL.

The chain carries TRBV6-5 and TRBJ2-7; TRBD1 might be the D (6 bases). With 7 bases removed from V and 2 bases from J, the gap between germline ends came to 18 bases. The V gene's germline CDR1 is MNHEY and CDR2 SVGAGI. CDR3 length: 15 residues. CDR3 in amino acids: CASTHRTVLPYEQYF. The CDR3 DNA sequence: TGTGCCAGCACTCACCGGACAGTCCTGCCCTACGAGCAGTACTTC.

A few counts support this clone. This rearrangement joins TRBV19 to TRBJ2-7; 12 bases are shared with TRBD1. Germline assignment: CDR1 LNHDA and CDR2 SQIVND (reference sequence). This CDR3 spans 15 amino acids. Unmatched junction bases numbered 8, after V lost 4 bases and J lost 7 bases. CDR3: CASSTPGQGAWEQYF. DNA of the CDR3: TGTGCCAGTAGTACACCGGGACAGGGGGCATGGGAGCAGTACTTC.

The chain has TRBV5-6 and TRBJ2-2; D remains ambiguous. This CDR3 is 14 amino acids long. Trimming pared 6 bases from V and 6 bases from J, leaving 15 bases between. Germline assignment: CDR1 SGHDT and CDR2 YYEEEE. The CDR3 reads CASTVSPVPGELFF. As DNA, the CDR3 is TGTGCCAGCACCGTAAGCCCGGTCCCCGGGGAGCTGTTTTTT.

Comment on this clone: One end of the junction does not line up with germline, which may come from a read error. V gene TRBV7-7 combines with J gene TRBJ2-5; 10 nucleotides align to TRBD2. Germline values: CDR1 SSHAT, CDR2 FNYEAQ (reference sequence). CDR3 length equals 15 residues. DNA of the CDR3: TGTGCTAGCAGCTTAGGGGCTAGCGGGGGAGAGACCCAGTACTTC. Translation: CASSLGASGGETQYF.

This rearrangement joins TRBV6-5 to TRBJ1-1; 10 nucleotides match TRBD1. Unmatched junction bases numbered 9, after V lost 7 bases and J lost 10 bases. Germline V gives CDR1 MNHEY, CDR2 SVGAGI. The CDR3 is 13 residues long. The CDR3 sequence is CASTLTGGDVAFF. DNA for the CDR3: TGTGCCAGCACCCTGACAGGGGGCGACGTAGCTTTCTTT.

V is TRBV6-4 and J is TRBJ2-3, with 14 bases fitting TRBD2. The CDR3 sequence is 17 residues long. Germline lookup yields CDR1 MRHNA and CDR2 SNTAGT. J was trimmed by 2 bases and V by 0 bases; bases with no gene match: 1. The CDR3 here is CASSDSGLAGVTDTQYF. The DNA of the CDR3 is TGTGCCAGCAGTGACTCGGGACTAGCGGGGGTCACAGATACGCAGTATTTT.

The chain has TRBV5-8 and TRBJ2-5; weak D call: TRBD1 (6 bases). This CDR3 comprises 15 residues. Germline CDR1 SGHTS, CDR2 YDEGEE. The V gene lost 4 bases and the J gene lost 2 bases, with 15 bases spanning the gap. The CDR3: CASSPAGTNQETQYF. Written as DNA, the CDR3 is TGTGCCAGCAGCCCAGCCGGGACAAATCAAGAGACCCAGTACTTC. The whole variable domain, filled in from reference TRBV5-8 and TRBJ2-5, reads EAGVTQSPTHLIKTRGQQATLRCSPISGHTSVYWYQQALGLGLQFLLWYDEGEERNRGNFPPRFSGRQFPNYSSELNVNALELEDSALYLCASSPAGTNQETQYFGPGTRLLVL.

The V and J genes are TRBV10-3 and TRBJ1-5, with 12 positions matching TRBD1. Trimming at V came to 11 bases and at J to 6 bases, leaving 5 bases not matched to a gene. Germline V gives CDR1 ENHRY, CDR2 SYGVKD. This CDR3 is 13 amino acids long. CDR3 region: CAAGQGAPQPQHF. In nucleotides, the CDR3 is TGTGCCGCGGGACAGGGGGCTCCTCAGCCCCAGCATTTT.

Only one count was recorded for this clone. The chain uses TRBV6-5 and TRBJ1-5, with TRBD1 matching over 9 bases. Trimming cost V 8 bases and J 4 bases; bases outside gene matches: 6. There are 14 residues in the CDR3. Germline V gene data show CDR1 as MNHEY and CDR2 as SVGAGI. CDR3 sequence (DNA): TGTGCCAGCTGTTCACAGGGGGCGAATCAGCCCCAGCATTTT. This translates into CASCSQGANQPQHF.

This chain links TRBV9 with TRBJ2-3, with D possibly matching TRBD2 (6 bases). The length of the CDR3 is 17 residues. From germline, CDR1 is SGDLS and CDR2 YYNGEE. V gave up 0 bases and J gave up 0 bases, with 14 bases separating them. CDR3 sequence reads: CASSVGIAGSSTDTQYF. CDR3 nucleotides: TGTGCCAGCAGCGTAGGGATCGCGGGGTCTAGCACAGATACGCAGTATTTT.

V and J are TRBV5-1 and TRBJ2-3; D is unresolved. Germline V lookup: CDR1 SGHRS, CDR2 YFSETQ. Deletions cut 4 bases from V and 1 base from J, with 7 bases between. This CDR3 is built from 13 residues. DNA of the CDR3: TGCGCCAGCAGCAACTACGGCACAGATACGCAGTATTTT. Its protein is CASSNYGTDTQYF.